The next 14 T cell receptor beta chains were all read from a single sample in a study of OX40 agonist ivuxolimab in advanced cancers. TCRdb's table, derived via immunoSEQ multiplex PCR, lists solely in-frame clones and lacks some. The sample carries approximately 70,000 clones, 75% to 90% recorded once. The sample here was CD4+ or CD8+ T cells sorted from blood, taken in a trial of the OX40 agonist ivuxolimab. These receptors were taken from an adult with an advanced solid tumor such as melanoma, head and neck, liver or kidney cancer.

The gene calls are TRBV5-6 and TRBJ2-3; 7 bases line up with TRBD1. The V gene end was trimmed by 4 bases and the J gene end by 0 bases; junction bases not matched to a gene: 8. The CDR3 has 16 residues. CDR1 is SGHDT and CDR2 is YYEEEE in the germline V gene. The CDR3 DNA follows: TGTGCCAGCAGCACCCGACAGGGAGACAGCACAGATACGCAGTATTTT. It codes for CASSTRQGDSTDTQYF.

CDR3 region: CASLRGGGTGELFF. The CDR3 bases are TGTGCCAGCCTACGGGGCGGGGGGACCGGGGAGCTGTTTTTT. This chain uses TRBV7-2 with TRBJ2-2, with TRBD2 matching 8 bases. With 8 bases clipped from V and 5 bases from J, the junction kept 7 bases outside the gene matches. Germline values: CDR1 SGHTA, CDR2 FQGNSA. This CDR3 contains 14 residues.

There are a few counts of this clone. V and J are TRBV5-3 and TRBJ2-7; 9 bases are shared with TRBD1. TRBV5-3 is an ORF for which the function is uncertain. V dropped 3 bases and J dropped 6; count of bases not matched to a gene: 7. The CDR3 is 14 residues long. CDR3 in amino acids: CARSSAGQGCEQYF. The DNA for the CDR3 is TGTGCCAGAAGCTCCGCGGGACAGGGTTGCGAGCAGTACTTC.

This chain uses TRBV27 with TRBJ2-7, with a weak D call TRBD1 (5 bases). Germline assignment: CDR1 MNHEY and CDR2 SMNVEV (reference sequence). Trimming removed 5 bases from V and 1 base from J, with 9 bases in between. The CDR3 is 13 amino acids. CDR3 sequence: CASSDRQSYEQYF. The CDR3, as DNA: TGTGCCAGCAGTGATAGACAGTCCTACGAGCAGTACTTC.

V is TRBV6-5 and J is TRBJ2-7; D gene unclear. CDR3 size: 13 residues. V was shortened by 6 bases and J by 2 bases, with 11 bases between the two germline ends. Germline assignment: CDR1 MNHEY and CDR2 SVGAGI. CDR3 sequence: CASRRLSPYEQYF. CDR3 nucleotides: TGTGCCAGCAGACGACTGAGCCCCTACGAGCAGTACTTC.

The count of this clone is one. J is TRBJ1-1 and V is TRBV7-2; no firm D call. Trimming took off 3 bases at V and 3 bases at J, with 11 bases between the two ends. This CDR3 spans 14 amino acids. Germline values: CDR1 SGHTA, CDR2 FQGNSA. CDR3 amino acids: CASSFTTADTEAFF. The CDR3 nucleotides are TGTGCCAGCAGCTTTACAACGGCGGACACTGAAGCTTTCTTT. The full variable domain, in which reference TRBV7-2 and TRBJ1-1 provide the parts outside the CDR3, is GAGVSQSPSNKVTEKGKDVELRCDPISGHTALYWYRQSLGQGLEFLIYFQGNSAPDKSGLPSDRFSAERTGGSVSTLTIQRTQQEDSAVYLCASSFTTADTEAFFGQGTRLTVV.

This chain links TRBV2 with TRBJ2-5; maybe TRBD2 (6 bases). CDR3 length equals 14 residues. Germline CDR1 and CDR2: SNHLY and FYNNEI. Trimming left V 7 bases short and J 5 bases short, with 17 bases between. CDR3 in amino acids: CASTQDRGWETQYF. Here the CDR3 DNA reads TGTGCCAGCACCCAAGACCGGGGGTGGGAGACCCAGTACTTC.

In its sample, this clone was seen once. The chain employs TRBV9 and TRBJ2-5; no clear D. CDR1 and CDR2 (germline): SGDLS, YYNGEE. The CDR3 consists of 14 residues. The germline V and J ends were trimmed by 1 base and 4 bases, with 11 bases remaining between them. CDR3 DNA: TGTGCCAGCAGCGTAAGTAGTGGGCGAGAGACCCAGTACTTC. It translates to CASSVSSGRETQYF.

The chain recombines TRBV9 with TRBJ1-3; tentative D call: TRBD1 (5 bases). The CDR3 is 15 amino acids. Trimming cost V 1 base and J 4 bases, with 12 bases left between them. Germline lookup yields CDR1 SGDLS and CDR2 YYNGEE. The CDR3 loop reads CASSVMGTKGNTIYF. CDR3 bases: TGTGCCAGCAGCGTAATGGGGACGAAGGGAAACACCATATATTTT.

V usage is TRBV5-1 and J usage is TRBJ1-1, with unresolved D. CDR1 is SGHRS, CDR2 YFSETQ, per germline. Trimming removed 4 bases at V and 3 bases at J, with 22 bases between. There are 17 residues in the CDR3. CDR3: CASSPTPTFYRDTEAFF. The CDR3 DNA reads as TGCGCCAGCAGCCCCACCCCCACATTCTACCGGGACACTGAAGCTTTCTTT.

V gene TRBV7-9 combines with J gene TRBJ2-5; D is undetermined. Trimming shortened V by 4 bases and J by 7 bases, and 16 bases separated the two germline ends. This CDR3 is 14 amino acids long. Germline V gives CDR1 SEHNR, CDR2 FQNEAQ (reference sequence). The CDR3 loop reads CASSSPGTDVTQYF. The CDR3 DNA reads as TGTGCCAGCAGCTCCCCCGGCACAGATGTGACCCAGTACTTC.

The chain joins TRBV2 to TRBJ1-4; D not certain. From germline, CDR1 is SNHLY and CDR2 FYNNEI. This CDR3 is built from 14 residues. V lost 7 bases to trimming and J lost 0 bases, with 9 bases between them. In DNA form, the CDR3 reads TGTGCCAGCACTCCCCCCACAACTAATGAAAAACTGTTTTTT. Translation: CASTPPTTNEKLFF.

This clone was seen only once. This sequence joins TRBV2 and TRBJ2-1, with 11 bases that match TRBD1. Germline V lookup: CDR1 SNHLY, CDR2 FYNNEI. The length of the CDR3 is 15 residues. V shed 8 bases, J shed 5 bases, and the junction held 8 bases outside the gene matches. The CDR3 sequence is CASSTGTGGNNEQFF. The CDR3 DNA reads TGTGCCAGCTCGACCGGGACAGGGGGTAACAATGAGCAGTTCTTC.

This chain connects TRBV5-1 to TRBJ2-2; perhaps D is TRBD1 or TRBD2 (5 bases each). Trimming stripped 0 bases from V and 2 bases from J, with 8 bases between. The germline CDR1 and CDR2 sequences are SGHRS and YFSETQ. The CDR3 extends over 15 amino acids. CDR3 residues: CASSLVGDNTGELFF. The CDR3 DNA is TGCGCCAGCAGCTTGGTAGGGGACAACACCGGGGAGCTGTTTTTT.